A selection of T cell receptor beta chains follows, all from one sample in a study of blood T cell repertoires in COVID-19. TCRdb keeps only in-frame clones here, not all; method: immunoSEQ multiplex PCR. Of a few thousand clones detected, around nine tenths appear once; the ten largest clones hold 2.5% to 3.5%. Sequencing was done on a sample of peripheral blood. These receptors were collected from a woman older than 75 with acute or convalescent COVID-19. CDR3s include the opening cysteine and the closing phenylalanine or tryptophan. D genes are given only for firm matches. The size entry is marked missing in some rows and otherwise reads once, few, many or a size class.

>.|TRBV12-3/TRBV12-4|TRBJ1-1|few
TGTGCCAGCAGTGACGGGGGGCGGGTAGCTTTCTTT
CASSDGGRVAFF
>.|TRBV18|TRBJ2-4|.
TGTGCCAGCTCAGCACAACAGGGTGGACCAAACATTCAGTACTTC
CASSAQQGGPNIQYF
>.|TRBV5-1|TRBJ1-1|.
TGCGCCAGCAGCGTGGATGGGGGGAGAGGCACTGAAGCTTTCTTT
CASSVDGGRGTEAFF
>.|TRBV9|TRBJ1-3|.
TGTGCCAGCAGCTTCTCCTGGGGAGACACCATATATTTT
CASSFSWGDTIYF
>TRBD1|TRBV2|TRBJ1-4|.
TGTGCCAGCCGTGTTCCAGGGGGGTCAGAACTGTTTTTT
CASRVPGGSELFF
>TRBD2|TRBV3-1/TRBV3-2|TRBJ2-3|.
TGTGCCAGCAGCCAGACTAGCACGGGTACGCAGTATTTT
CASSQTSTGTQYF
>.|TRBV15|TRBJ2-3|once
TGTGCCACCCAGCATGGCGGGGCCGACACAGATACGCAGTATTTT
CATQHGGADTDTQYF
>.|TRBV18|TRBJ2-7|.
TGTGCCAGCTCACCATCCGGCGAGCAGTACTTC
CASSPSGEQYF
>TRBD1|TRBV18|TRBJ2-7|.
TGTGCCAGCTCACAGTCGTCTTCGTTGGCAGGGGGACCCTTGGGGCAGTACTTC
CASSQSSSLAGGPLGQYF
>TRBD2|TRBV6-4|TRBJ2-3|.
TGTGCCAGCAGTGACTCAGCAAGCGGGGGCCCAGATACGCAGTATTTT
CASSDSASGGPDTQYF
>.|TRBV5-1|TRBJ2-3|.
TGCGCCAGCAGGAGTATAGGGGCCTCGCCTGTTGATACGCAGTATTTT
CASRSIGASPVDTQYF
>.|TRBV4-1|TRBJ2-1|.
TGCGCCAGCAGCCACGCGGGGCTACCCTACAATGAGCAGTTCTTC
CASSHAGLPYNEQFF
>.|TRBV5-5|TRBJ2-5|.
TGTGCCAGCAATCCGTTTGAGAGAGAGACCCAGTACTTC
CASNPFERETQYF
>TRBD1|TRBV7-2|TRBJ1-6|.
TGTGCCAGCAGACTCCAGGGGGGAGACTATAATTCACCCCTCCACTTT
CASRLQGGDYNSPLHF
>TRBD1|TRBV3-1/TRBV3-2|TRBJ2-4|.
TGTGCCAGCAGCCAAGATTCCGGACAGGGGGCGGACATTCAGTACTTC
CASSQDSGQGADIQYF
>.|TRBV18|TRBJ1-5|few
TGTGCCAGCTCACCAGGACAGATAAGTAATCAGCCCCAGCATTTT
CASSPGQISNQPQHF
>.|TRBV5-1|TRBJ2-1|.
TGCGCCAGCAGCCCAAATTTGGGGGCTGCTGGGGGTGAGCAGTTCTTC
CASSPNLGAAGGEQFF
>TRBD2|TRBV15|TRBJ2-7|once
TGTGCCACCAGCAGAGGGGGGGAGGGGTACGAGCAGTACTTC
CATSRGGEGYEQYF
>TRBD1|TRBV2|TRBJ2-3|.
TGTGCCAGCAGCCAGGGGGACAGAGACACAGATACGCAGTATTTT
CASSQGDRDTDTQYF
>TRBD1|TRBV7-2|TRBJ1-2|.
TGTGCCAGCAGCGGGGGGACAGGCGGCTATGGCTACACCTTC
CASSGGTGGYGYTF
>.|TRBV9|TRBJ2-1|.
TGTGCCAGCAGCGTAGGGGCTAGCGCGGACAATGAGCAGTTCTTC
CASSVGASADNEQFF
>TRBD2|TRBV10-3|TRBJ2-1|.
TGTGCCATCAGTGCGATAGGGACTAGCGGCAACAATGAGCAGTTCTTC
CAISAIGTSGNNEQFF
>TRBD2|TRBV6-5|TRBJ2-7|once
TGTGCCAGCACCGTACCCGGGGGGGATAACTACGAGCAGTACTTC
CASTVPGGDNYEQYF
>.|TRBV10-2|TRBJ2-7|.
TGCGCCAGCAGTGATCCGGGGGAGCAGTACTTC
CASSDPGEQYF
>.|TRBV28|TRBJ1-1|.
TGTGCCAGCAGTGTCGGGAACACTGAAGCTTTCTTT
CASSVGNTEAFF
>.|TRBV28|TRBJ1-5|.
TGTGCCAGCGGTCGGCAGCCCCAGCATTTT
CASGRQPQHF